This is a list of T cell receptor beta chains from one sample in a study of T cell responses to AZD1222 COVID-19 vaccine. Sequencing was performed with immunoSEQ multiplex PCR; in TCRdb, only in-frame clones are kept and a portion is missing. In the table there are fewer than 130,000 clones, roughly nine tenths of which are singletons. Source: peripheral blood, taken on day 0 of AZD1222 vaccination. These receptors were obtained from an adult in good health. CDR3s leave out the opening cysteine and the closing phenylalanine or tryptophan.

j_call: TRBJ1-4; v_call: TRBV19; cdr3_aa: ASRQTSATNEKLF
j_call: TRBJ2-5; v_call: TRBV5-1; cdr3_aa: ASSLSGSFQETQY
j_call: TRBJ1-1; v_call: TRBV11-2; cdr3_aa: ASSSGSGTEAF
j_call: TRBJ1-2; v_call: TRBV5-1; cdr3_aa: ASSLGGIGDGYT
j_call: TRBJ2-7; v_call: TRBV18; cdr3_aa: ASSASGDSYEQY
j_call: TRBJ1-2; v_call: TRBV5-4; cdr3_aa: ASSLDRQNYGYT
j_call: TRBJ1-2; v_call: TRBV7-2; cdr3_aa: ASRAQGSRVGGTGYT
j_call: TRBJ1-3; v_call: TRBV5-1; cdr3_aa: ASSKAGTGAGNTIY
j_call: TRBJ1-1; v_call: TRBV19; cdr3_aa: ASSRLNQGSNEAF
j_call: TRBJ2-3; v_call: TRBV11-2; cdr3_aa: ASSIRDSSTDTQY
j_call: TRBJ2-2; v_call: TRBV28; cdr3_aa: ASSLSRTANTGELF
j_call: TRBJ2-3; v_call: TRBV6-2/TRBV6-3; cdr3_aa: ASSSYSSLGADTQY
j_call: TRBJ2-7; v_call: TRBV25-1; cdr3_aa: ASSESGTGDYEQY
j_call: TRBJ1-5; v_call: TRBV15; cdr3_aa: ATSRAKGQGDQPQH
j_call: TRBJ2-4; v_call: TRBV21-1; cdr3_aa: ASNLKNIQY
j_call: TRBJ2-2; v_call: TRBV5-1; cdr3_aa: ASSLDRGDTGELF
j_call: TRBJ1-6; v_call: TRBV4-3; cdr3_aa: ASSQGSGTPHSPLH
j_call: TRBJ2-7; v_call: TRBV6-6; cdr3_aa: ASSFPDRGAYEQY
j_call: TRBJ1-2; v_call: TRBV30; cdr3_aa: AWSVQTPSYGYT
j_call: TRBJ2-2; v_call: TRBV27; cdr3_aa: ASSLSFTGELF
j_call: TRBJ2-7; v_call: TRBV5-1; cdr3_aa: ASSVDRGSYEQY
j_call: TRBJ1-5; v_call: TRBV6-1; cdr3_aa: ASSEYLGQNNQPQH
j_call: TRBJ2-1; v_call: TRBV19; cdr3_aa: ASSRALLLASMNNEQF
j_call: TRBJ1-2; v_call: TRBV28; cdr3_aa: ASRGDNNYGYT
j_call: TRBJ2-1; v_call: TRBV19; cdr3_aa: ASSYPDRPGYNEQF
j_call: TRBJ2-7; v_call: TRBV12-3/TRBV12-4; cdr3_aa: ASSLSPSQQY
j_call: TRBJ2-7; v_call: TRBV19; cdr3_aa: ASSTLGGSSGRYEQY
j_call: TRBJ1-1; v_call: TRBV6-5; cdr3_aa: ASKGGTEAF
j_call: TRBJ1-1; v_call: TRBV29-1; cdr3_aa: SVEPPQGPAF
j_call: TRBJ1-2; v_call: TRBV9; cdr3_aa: ASSVDVGADYGYT
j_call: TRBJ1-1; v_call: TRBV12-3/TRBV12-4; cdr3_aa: ASSFNGETEAF
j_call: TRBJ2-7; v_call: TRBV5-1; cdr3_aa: ASSSTGQSYEQY
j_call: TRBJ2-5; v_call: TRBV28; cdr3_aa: ASSTTAGAGETQY
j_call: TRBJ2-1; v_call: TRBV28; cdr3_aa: ASSPASGRLYNEQF
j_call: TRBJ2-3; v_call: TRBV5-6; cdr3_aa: ASSLVRGSTDTQY
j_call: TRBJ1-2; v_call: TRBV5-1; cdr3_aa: ASSFDRLGVGGYT
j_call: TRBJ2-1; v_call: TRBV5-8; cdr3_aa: ASSLAWSYDEQF
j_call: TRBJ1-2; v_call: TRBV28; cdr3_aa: ASSFNRGDGYT
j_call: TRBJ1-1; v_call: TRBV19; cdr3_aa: ASSWTGGNTEAF
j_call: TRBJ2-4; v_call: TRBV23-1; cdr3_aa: ASSQQTPQAKNIQY
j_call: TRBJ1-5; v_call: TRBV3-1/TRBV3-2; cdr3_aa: ASSPGGRTSNQPQH
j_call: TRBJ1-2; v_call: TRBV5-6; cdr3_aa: ASSPDWGNYGYT
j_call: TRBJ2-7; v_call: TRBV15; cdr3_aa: ATSGGEFKQY
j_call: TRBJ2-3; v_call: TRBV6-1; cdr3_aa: ASSEQGLAGVPDTQY
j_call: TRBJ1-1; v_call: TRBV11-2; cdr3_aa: ASSLDRGSHTEAF
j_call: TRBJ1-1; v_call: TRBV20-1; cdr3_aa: SALRDTEAF
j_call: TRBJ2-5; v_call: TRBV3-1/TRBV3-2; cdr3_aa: ASSHEALQETQY
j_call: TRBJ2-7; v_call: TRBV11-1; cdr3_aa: ASSLGQGAREQY
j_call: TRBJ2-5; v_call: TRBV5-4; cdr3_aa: ASSQAGGRETQY
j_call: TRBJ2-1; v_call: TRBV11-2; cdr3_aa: ASNVGDEQF
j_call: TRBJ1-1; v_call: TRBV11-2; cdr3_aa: ASSFREGGNTEAF
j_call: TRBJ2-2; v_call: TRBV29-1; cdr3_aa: SVEGVVVAEYTGELF
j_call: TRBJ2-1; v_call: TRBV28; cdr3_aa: ASSSRARRQEQF
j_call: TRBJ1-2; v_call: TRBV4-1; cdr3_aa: ASSQESLGYGYT
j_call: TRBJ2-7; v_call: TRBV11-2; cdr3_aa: ASSQSPGTSGIEQY
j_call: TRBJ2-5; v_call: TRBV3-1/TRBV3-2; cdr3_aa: ASSPRGTETQY